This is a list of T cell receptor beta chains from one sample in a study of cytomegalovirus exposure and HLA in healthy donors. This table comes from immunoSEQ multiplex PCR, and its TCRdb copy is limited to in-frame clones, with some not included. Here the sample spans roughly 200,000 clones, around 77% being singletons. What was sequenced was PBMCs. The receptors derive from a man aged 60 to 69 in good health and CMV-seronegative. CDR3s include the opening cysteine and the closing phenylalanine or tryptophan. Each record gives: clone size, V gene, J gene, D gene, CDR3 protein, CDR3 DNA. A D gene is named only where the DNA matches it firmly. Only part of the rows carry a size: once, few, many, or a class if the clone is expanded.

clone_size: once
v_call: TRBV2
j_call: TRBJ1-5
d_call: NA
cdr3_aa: CASSYDRVNQPQHF
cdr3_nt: TGTGCCAGCAGTTATGACAGAGTCAATCAGCCCCAGCATTTT

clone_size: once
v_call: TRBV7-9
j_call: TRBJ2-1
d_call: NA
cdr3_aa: CASSLVGGSSYNEQFF
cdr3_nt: TGTGCCAGCAGCTTAGTAGGTGGGAGCTCCTACAATGAGCAGTTCTTC

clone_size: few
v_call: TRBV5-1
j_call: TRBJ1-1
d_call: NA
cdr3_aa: CASSLDGRGNTEAFF
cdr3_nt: TGCGCCAGCAGCTTGGATGGGCGGGGGAACACTGAAGCTTTCTTT

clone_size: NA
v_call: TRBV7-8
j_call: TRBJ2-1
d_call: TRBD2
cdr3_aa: CASRPRSGGASYNEQFF
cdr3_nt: TGTGCCAGCAGACCAAGGAGCGGGGGGGCTTCCTACAATGAGCAGTTCTTC

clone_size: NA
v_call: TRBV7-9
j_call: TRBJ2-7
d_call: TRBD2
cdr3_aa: CASSPGLAGPTSYEQYF
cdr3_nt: TGTGCCAGCAGCCCCGGACTAGCGGGCCCGACCTCCTACGAGCAGTACTTC

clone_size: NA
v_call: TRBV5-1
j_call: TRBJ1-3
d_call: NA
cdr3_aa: CASQNPSGNTIYF
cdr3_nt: TGCGCCAGCCAAAATCCCTCTGGAAACACCATATATTTT

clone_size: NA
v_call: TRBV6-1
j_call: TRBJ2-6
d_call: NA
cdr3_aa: CASSETGGANVLTF
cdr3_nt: TGTGCCAGCAGTGAAACAGGTGGGGCCAACGTCCTGACTTTC

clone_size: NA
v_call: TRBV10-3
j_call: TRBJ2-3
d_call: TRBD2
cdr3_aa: CASGARSGGTDTQYF
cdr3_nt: TGTGCCAGCGGCGCGCGGAGCGGGGGGACAGATACGCAGTATTTT

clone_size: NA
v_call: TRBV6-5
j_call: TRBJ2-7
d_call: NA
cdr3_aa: CASSTGQSYEQYF
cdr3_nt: TGTGCCAGCAGTACCGGACAGAGCTACGAGCAGTACTTC

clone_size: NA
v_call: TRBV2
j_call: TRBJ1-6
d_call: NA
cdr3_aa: CASSEAGLPLHF
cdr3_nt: TGTGCCAGCAGTGAAGCGGGCCTCCCCCTCCACTTT

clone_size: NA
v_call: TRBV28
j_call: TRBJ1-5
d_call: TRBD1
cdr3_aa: CASSKRTGGEDQPQHF
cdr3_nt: TGTGCCAGCAGCAAGAGGACAGGGGGCGAAGATCAGCCCCAGCATTTT

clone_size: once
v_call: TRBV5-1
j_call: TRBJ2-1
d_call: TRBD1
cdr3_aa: CASSLGAGQGFDNEQFF
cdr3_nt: TGCGCCAGCAGCTTGGGAGCGGGACAGGGTTTCGACAATGAGCAGTTCTTC

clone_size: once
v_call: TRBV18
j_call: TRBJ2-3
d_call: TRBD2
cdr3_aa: CASSPLPTSGRSWDTQYF
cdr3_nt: TGTGCCAGCTCACCACTCCCGACTAGCGGGAGGTCTTGGGATACGCAGTATTTT

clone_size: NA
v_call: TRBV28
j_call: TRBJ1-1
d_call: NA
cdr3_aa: CASSRLVLSGMNTEAFF
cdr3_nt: TGTGCCAGCAGCCGACTTGTTCTTTCCGGGATGAACACTGAAGCTTTCTTT

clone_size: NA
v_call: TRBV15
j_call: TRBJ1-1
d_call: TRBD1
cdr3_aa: CATSRAYRGRSEAFF
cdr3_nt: TGTGCCACCAGCAGAGCTTACAGGGGGCGAAGTGAAGCTTTCTTT

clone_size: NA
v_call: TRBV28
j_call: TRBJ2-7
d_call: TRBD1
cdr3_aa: CASSHRQGYEQYF
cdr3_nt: TGTGCCAGCAGCCACCGACAGGGCTACGAGCAGTACTTC

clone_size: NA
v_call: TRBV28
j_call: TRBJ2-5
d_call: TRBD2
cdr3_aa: CASRPGLVGTQYF
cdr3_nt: TGTGCCAGCAGACCGGGACTAGTTGGGACCCAGTACTTC

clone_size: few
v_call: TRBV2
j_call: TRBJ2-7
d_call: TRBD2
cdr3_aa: CASSGGLAAYEQYF
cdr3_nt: TGTGCCAGCAGTGGGGGACTAGCGGCCTACGAGCAGTACTTC

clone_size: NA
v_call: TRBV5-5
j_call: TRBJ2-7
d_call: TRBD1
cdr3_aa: CASSVGQGAYEQYF
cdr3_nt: TGTGCCAGCAGCGTGGGACAGGGGGCCTACGAGCAGTACTTC

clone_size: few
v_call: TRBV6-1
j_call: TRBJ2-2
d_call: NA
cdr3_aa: CASMWWGDRSGELFF
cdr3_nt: TGTGCCAGCATGTGGTGGGGAGATCGTAGCGGGGAGCTGTTTTTT

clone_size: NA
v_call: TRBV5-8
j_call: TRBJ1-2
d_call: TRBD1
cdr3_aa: CASSPDRDYGYTF
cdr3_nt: TGTGCCAGCAGCCCTGACAGGGACTATGGCTACACCTTC

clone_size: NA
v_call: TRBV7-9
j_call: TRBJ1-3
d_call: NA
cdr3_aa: CASSFFSLSSGNTIYF
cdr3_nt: TGTGCCAGCAGCTTTTTTTCCCTTAGCTCTGGAAACACCATATATTTT

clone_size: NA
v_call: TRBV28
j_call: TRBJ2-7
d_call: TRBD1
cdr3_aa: CASSLFHRGHEQYF
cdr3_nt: TGTGCCAGCAGTTTATTTCACAGGGGACACGAGCAGTACTTC

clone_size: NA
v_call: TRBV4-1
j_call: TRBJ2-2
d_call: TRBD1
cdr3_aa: CASSQFTGANTGELFF
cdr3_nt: TGCGCCAGCAGCCAATTTACAGGGGCGAACACCGGGGAGCTGTTTTTT

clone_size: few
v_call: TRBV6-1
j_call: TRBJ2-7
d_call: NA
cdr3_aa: CASSEAPRYEQYF
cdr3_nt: TGTGCCAGCAGTGAAGCCCCTCGGTACGAGCAGTACTTC

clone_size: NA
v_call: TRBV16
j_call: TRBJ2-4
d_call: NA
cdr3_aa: CASSQEGVDKNIQYF
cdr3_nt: TGTGCCAGCAGCCAAGAGGGGGTGGACAAAAACATTCAGTACTTC

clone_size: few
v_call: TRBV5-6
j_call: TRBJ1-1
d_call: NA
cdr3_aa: CATQLGNTEAFF
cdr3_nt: TGTGCCACTCAACTCGGGAACACTGAAGCTTTCTTT

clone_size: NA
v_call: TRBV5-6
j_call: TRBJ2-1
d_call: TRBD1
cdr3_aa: CASSLGQGFSRSYNEQFF
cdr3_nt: TGTGCCAGCAGCTTGGGACAGGGTTTTAGCAGGTCCTACAATGAGCAGTTCTTC

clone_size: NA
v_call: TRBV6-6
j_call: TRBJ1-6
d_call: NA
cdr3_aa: CASSGQSNSPLHF
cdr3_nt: TGTGCCAGCTCCGGACAGTCCAATTCACCCCTCCACTTT

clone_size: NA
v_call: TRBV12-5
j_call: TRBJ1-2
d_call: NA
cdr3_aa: CASGLVGLGSYGYTF
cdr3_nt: TGTGCTAGTGGTTTGGTTGGGTTAGGGAGCTATGGCTACACCTTC

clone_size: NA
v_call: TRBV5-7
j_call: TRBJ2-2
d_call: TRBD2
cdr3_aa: CASSRTWTSGRTGELFF
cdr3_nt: TGTGCCAGCAGCCGAACCTGGACTAGCGGGAGAACCGGGGAGCTGTTTTTT

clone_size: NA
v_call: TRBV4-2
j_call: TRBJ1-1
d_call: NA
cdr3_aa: CASSQPGQGRGTEAFF
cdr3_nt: TGTGCCAGCAGCCAACCCGGGCAGGGAAGGGGCACTGAAGCTTTCTTT

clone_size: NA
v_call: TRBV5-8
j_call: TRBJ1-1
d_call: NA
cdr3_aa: CASSLQGSTEAFF
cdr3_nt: TGTGCCAGCAGCTTGCAGGGTAGCACTGAAGCTTTCTTT

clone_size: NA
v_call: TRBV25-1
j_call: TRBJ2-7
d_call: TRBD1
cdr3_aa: CASSEGSGTGDEQYF
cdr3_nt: TGTGCCAGCAGTGAAGGTTCCGGGACAGGGGACGAGCAGTACTTC

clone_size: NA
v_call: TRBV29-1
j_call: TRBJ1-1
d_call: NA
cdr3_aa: CSVTAYGGNTEAFF
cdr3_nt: TGCAGCGTTACAGCATACGGGGGGAACACTGAAGCTTTCTTT

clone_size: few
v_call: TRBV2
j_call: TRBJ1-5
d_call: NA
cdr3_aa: CASSVSARRDQPQHF
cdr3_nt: TGTGCCAGCAGTGTGTCGGCCAGGAGGGATCAGCCCCAGCATTTT

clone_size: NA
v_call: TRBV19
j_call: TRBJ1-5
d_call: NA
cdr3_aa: CATGGLNINQPQHF
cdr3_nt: TGTGCCACTGGCGGTCTAAATATCAATCAGCCCCAGCATTTT

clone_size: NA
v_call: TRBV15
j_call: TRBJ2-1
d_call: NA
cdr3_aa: CATGTRVSYNEQFF
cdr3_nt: TGTGCCACCGGTACCAGGGTCTCCTACAATGAGCAGTTCTTC

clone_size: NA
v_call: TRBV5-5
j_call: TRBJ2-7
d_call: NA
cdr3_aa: CASSLTEPSYEQYF
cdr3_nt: TGTGCCAGCAGTTTGACAGAGCCCTCCTACGAGCAGTACTTC

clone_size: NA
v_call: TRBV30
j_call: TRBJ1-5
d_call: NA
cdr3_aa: CAWRNSPNQPQHF
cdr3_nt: TGTGCCTGGAGGAACAGTCCCAATCAGCCCCAGCATTTT

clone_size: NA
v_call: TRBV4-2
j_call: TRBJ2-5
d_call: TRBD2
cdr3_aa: CASSPPGGGEETQYF
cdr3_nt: TGTGCCAGCAGCCCCCCGGGAGGGGGAGAAGAGACCCAGTACTTC

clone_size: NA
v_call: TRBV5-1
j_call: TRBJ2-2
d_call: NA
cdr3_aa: CASSYLQGGGELFF
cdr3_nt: TGCGCCAGCAGCTACCTGCAGGGTGGCGGGGAGCTGTTTTTT

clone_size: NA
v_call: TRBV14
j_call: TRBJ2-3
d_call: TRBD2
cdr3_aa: CASRLAGTSTDTQYF
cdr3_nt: TGTGCCAGCAGGCTAGCGGGAACTAGCACAGATACGCAGTATTTT

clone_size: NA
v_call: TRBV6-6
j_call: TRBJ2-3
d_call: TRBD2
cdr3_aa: CASARGETSTDTQYF
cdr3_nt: TGTGCCAGCGCCCGGGGGGAAACTAGCACAGATACGCAGTATTTT

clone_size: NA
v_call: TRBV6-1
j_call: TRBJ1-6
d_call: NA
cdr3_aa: CASSEWGRIGSPLHF
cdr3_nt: TGTGCCAGCAGTGAATGGGGGAGGATTGGCTCACCCCTCCACTTT

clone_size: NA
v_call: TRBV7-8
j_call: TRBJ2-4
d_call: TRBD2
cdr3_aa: CASSIERGSIQYF
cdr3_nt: TGTGCCAGCAGCATAGAGCGGGGGAGCATTCAGTACTTC

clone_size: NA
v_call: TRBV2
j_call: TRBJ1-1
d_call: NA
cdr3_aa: CASSLLGRENTEAFF
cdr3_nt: TGTGCCAGCAGCCTTTTGGGCAGGGAGAACACTGAAGCTTTCTTT

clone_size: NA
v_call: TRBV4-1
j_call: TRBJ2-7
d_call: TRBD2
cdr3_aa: CASSQGLAGESYEQYF
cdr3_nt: TGCGCCAGCAGCCAAGGTCTAGCGGGAGAGAGCTACGAGCAGTACTTC

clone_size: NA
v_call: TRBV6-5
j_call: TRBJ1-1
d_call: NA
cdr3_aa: CASRTGCWAFF
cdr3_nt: TGTGCCAGCAGGACAGGATGCTGGGCTTTCTTT

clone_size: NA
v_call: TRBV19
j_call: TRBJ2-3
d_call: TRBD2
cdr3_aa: CASRGGREKTDTQYF
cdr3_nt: TGTGCCAGTAGGGGTGGGCGGGAGAAAACAGATACGCAGTATTTT

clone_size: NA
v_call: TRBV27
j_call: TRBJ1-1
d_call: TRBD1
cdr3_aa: CASSRGRGPEAFF
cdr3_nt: TGTGCCAGCAGCAGGGGGCGCGGGCCTGAAGCTTTCTTT

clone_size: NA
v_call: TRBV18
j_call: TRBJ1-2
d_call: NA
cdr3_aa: CASSPSSNYGYTF
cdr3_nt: TGTGCCAGCTCACCTTCATCTAACTATGGCTACACCTTC

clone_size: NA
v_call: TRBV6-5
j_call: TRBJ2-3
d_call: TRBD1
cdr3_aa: CASRPQGLTDTQYF
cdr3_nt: TGTGCCAGCAGACCACAGGGGTTGACAGATACGCAGTATTTT

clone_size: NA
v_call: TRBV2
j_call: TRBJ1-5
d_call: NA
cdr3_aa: CASSEWRRDQPQHF
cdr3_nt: TGTGCCAGCAGTGAATGGCGCAGGGATCAGCCCCAGCATTTT